The T cell receptor (beta chain) under discussion was sequenced for a study of T cell responses to AZD1222 COVID-19 vaccine. Comments on this clone: The target antigen is unknown.

The study, taken as a whole, reports: Most donors were white British and more were female, and clonal diversity was possibly underestimated. The study identified only a handful of AZD1222 recipients as seropositive at baseline. The reported proportion of spike-specific TCRs targeting unmutated variant regions was nearly half. Recipients of two AZD1222 doses showed rising Spike-specific TCR breadth and depth.

The germline CDR1 and CDR2 sequences are MNHEY and SVGAGI. The length of the CDR3 is 14 residues. Unmatched junction bases numbered 13, after V lost 7 bases and J lost 8 bases. Assay used: immunoSEQ multiplex PCR; TCRdb lists only in-frame clones, some missing. Among 170,000 or so clones listed, 80% to 90% were seen once. This receptor was identified in an adult who received the AZD1222 COVID-19 vaccine. The chain has TRBV6-5 and TRBJ1-2; 7 positions agree with TRBD1. Sequenced material: peripheral blood, taken 28 days after the second AZD1222 dose. CDR3 in amino acids: CASTPNPQGRGYTF. For the CDR3, the DNA is TGTGCCAGCACCCCAAATCCACAGGGGCGAGGCTACACCTTC.